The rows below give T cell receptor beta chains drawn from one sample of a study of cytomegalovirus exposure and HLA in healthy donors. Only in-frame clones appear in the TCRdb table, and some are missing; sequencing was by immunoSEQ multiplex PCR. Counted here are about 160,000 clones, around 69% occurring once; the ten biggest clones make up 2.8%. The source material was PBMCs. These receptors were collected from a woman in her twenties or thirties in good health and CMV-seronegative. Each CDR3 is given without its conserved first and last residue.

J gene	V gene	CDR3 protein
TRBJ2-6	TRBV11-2	ASSSTAGANVLT
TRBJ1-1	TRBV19	ASSLMGTATEAF
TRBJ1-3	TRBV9	ASSGGGNTIY
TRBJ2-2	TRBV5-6	ASSLDLGGTGELF
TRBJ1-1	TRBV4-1	ASHGQTLNTEAF
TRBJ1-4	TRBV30	AWRFRVPWGELF
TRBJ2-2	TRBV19	ASIGGAELF
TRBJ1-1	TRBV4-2	ASSQEGQGTEAF
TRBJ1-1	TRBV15	ATSRAQGVGTEAF
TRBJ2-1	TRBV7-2	ASSLAVGAGRNEQF
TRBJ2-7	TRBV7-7	ASNGQGGTYEQY
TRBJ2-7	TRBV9	ASSADRGKQY
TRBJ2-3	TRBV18	ASSPPRAITDTQY
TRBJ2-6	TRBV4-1	ASSQASFGANVLT
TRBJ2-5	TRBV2	ASSAGVEETQY
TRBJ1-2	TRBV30	AWSPTETYGYT
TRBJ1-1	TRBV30	AWRGTTGRNTEAF
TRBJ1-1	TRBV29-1	SVEERRQIEAF
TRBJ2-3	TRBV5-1	AGSAGPADTQY
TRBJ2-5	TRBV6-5	ASTSTRETQY
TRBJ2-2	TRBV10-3	AISETGTGELF
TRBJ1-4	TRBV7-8	ASSMGQDEKLF
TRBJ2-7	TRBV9	ASSPRSGTYYEQY
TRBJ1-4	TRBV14	ASSHYRVGKLF
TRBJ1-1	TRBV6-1	ASSPTVNTEAF
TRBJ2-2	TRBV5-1	ASRPGQTNTGELF
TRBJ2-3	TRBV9	ASSVVGLAGASHTDTQY
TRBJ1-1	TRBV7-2	ASSLVGSDTEAF
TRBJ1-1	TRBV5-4	ASSFVGAANTEAF
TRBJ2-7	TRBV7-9	ASRLGDSTYEQY
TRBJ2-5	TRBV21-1	ASSKEVRFQETQY
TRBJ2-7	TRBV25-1	ASSASYEQY
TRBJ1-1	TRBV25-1	ASRAGGKTEAF
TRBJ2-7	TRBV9	ASSETALSSYEQY
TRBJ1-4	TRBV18	ASSPKRDISEKLF
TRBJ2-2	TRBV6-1	ASSPAWGGTGELF
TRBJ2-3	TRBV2	ASSEAAGERTDTQY
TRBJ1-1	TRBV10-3	AISERELNTEAF
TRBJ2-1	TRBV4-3	ASSQGPGTGNYNEQF
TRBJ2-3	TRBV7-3	ASSWTSGRGSDTQY
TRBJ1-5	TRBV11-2	ASSLGLDQPQH
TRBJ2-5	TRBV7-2	ASSYSGGAIEQY
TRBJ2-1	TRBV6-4	ASSLLAGDYNEQF
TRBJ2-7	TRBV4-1	ASSQDRWGLAIYEQY
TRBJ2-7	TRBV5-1	ASSWTGIYEQY
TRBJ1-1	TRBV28	ASSFWAEATEAF
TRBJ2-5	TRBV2	ASRLTSGGNGGQY
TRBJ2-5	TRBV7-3	ASSPTGEGETQY
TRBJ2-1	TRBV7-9	ASNVGGRLQNEQF